The rows below give T cell receptor beta chains drawn from one sample of a study of cytomegalovirus exposure and HLA in healthy donors. Produced via immunoSEQ multiplex PCR; TCRdb's table is partial and in-frame only. The data hold around 350,000 clones, with 86% observed a single time. Sequences were obtained from PBMCs. The receptors shown here come from a woman younger than 30 in good health and CMV-seronegative. CDR3s include the opening cysteine and the closing phenylalanine or tryptophan. Each record gives: V gene, clone size, J gene, D gene, CDR3 protein, CDR3 DNA. D genes are given only for firm matches. Not every row has a clone size; where given, it reads once, few, many or a size class.

>TRBV27|NA|TRBJ1-1|NA
CASSSPRNTEAFF
TGTGCCAGCAGTTCCCCCCGGAACACTGAAGCTTTCTTT
>TRBV13|NA|TRBJ2-7|TRBD1
CASSIRDRGTSYEQYF
TGTGCCAGCAGCATCCGGGACAGGGGAACCTCCTACGAGCAGTACTTC
>TRBV27|NA|TRBJ1-1|NA
CASSSQASGVTEAFF
TGTGCCAGCAGTTCACAGGCGTCCGGTGTGACTGAAGCTTTCTTT
>TRBV5-6|NA|TRBJ2-1|NA
CASSPDIDNEQFF
TGTGCCAGCAGCCCCGACATTGACAATGAGCAGTTCTTC
>TRBV30|NA|TRBJ1-1|TRBD1
CAWSAYFLTGPKTEAFF
TGTGCCTGGAGTGCCTATTTCTTGACAGGGCCTAAGACTGAAGCTTTCTTT
>TRBV9|NA|TRBJ2-4|NA
CASSVAREGAQYF
TGTGCCAGCAGCGTAGCTCGGGAGGGGGCCCAGTACTTC
>TRBV28|once|TRBJ2-7|NA
CASSLPVTNEQYF
TGTGCCAGCAGTTTGCCCGTAACAAACGAGCAGTACTTC
>TRBV6-5|NA|TRBJ1-2|NA
CASSPTPAGLTGYTF
TGTGCCAGCAGCCCCACCCCGGCGGGCTTGACTGGCTACACCTTC
>TRBV29-1|NA|TRBJ1-2|TRBD1
CSVGDRGDYGYTF
TGCAGCGTTGGGGACAGGGGGGACTATGGCTACACCTTC
>TRBV2|few|TRBJ1-2|NA
CASQLRNYGYTF
TGTGCCAGCCAACTTCGGAACTATGGCTACACCTTC
>TRBV5-1|NA|TRBJ2-1|NA
CASSLVANEQFF
TGCGCCAGCAGCTTGGTCGCGAATGAGCAGTTCTTC
>TRBV7-8|NA|TRBJ2-3|TRBD2
CASSLGLAGTDTQYF
TGTGCCAGCAGCCTGGGACTAGCCGGCACAGATACGCAGTATTTT
>TRBV5-4|NA|TRBJ2-7|NA
CASSLGRELGEQYF
TGTGCCAGCAGCTTGGGGCGGGAATTGGGGGAGCAGTACTTC
>TRBV2|few|TRBJ1-1|NA
CASSEGKVAGEAFF
TGTGCCAGCAGTGAAGGGAAGGTGGCAGGTGAAGCTTTCTTT
>TRBV7-3|NA|TRBJ1-1|TRBD1
CASSLNQGVTEAFF
TGTGCCAGCAGCTTAAATCAGGGGGTGACTGAAGCTTTCTTT
>TRBV7-8|NA|TRBJ2-2|NA
CASSPLKEHLRGGELFF
TGTGCCAGCAGTCCTTTAAAAGAGCACCTAAGAGGCGGGGAGCTGTTTTTT
>TRBV27|NA|TRBJ2-2|TRBD2
CASRSNGRSKIGELFF
TGTGCCAGCAGGTCTAACGGGAGGAGCAAGATCGGGGAGCTGTTTTTT
>TRBV6-1|few|TRBJ1-2|NA
CASSVGVAGYTF
TGTGCCAGCAGTGTAGGGGTAGCTGGCTACACCTTC
>TRBV18|NA|TRBJ2-7|NA
CASSPGDYEQYF
TGTGCCAGCTCACCCGGGGATTACGAGCAGTACTTC
>TRBV6-5|NA|TRBJ1-3|TRBD1
CASGDSRVSGNTIYF
TGTGCCAGCGGGGACAGTCGAGTCTCTGGAAACACCATATATTTT
>TRBV7-8|NA|TRBJ1-5|TRBD1
CASSAGQGVNQPQHF
TGTGCCAGCAGCGCCGGACAGGGGGTTAATCAGCCCCAGCATTTT
>TRBV6-6|NA|TRBJ2-1|NA
CASSYSGLLNEQFF
TGTGCCAGCAGTTACTCTGGACTGCTCAATGAGCAGTTCTTC
>TRBV19|NA|TRBJ2-1|TRBD2
CASSITRLAGGLNEQFF
TGTGCCAGTAGTATAACCCGACTAGCGGGAGGGCTCAATGAGCAGTTCTTC
>TRBV6-5|NA|TRBJ2-2|TRBD1
CASSPRTGVTGELFF
TGTGCCAGCAGTCCCCGGACAGGAGTCACCGGGGAGCTGTTTTTT
>TRBV5-1|NA|TRBJ1-1|TRBD1
CASSLGQGSTEAFF
TGCGCCAGCAGCCTCGGACAGGGGAGCACTGAAGCTTTCTTT
>TRBV6-1|NA|TRBJ1-2|NA
CASRETVTNYGYTF
TGTGCCAGCAGGGAGACAGTTACTAACTATGGCTACACCTTC
>TRBV19|NA|TRBJ2-1|TRBD2
CASSVAGTIYNEQFF
TGTGCCAGTAGCGTCGCCGGGACTATCTACAATGAGCAGTTCTTC
>TRBV2|NA|TRBJ2-7|TRBD2
CASRATRASSGGHYEQYF
TGTGCCAGCAGGGCCACTAGGGCTTCTAGCGGGGGGCACTACGAGCAGTACTTC
>TRBV29-1|NA|TRBJ2-7|NA
CSVRTGFAYEQYF
TGCAGCGTCAGAACAGGGTTCGCCTACGAGCAGTACTTC
>TRBV25-1|NA|TRBJ2-7|TRBD1
CASSEDRETYEQYF
TGTGCCAGCAGTGAGGACAGGGAGACCTACGAGCAGTACTTC
>TRBV27|NA|TRBJ2-5|TRBD2
CASSSRASGGRETQYF
TGTGCCAGCAGTTCGCGGGCTAGCGGGGGTCGAGAGACCCAGTACTTC
>TRBV27|once|TRBJ2-3|TRBD2
CASSPRTSGRAVTQYF
TGTGCCAGCAGTCCTCGGACTAGCGGGAGAGCCGTGACGCAGTATTTT
>TRBV5-1|NA|TRBJ2-3|NA
CASTRGTSTDTQYF
TGCGCCAGTACCCGCGGAACTAGCACAGATACGCAGTATTTT
>TRBV5-5|once|TRBJ2-7|TRBD1
CASSLGQGRYEQYF
TGTGCCAGCAGCTTGGGACAGGGGCGATACGAGCAGTACTTC
>TRBV11-2|NA|TRBJ2-1|NA
CASSAEVKSYNEQFF
TGTGCCAGCAGCGCCGAGGTTAAGAGTTACAATGAGCAGTTCTTC
>TRBV15|NA|TRBJ2-2|NA
CATSGSANTGELFF
TGTGCCACCAGTGGCAGCGCGAACACCGGGGAGCTGTTTTTT
>TRBV9|NA|TRBJ1-3|NA
CASSAGGRVDGNTIYF
TGTGCCAGCAGCGCCGGGGGGAGAGTAGATGGAAACACCATATATTTT
>TRBV4-2|NA|TRBJ2-7|NA
CASSQAGGEGFEQYF
TGTGCCAGCAGCCAAGCCGGAGGGGAAGGGTTCGAGCAGTACTTC
>TRBV29-1|NA|TRBJ2-3|TRBD2
CSVNPGTRGTDTQYF
TGCAGCGTCAACCCCGGGACTAGGGGCACAGATACGCAGTATTTT
>TRBV5-1|NA|TRBJ2-7|TRBD1
CASSLEGTGVYEQYF
TGCGCCAGCAGCTTGGAAGGGACAGGGGTCTACGAGCAGTACTTC
>TRBV29-1|NA|TRBJ2-1|TRBD2
CSVDLRLAGEQFF
TGCAGCGTTGACTTAAGACTAGCGGGTGAGCAGTTCTTC
>TRBV6-1|NA|TRBJ2-1|NA
CASSPPGYEQFF
TGTGCCAGCAGTCCGCCAGGGTATGAGCAGTTCTTC
>TRBV28|NA|TRBJ1-5|NA
CASSLQGPSNQPQHF
TGTGCCAGCAGTCTACAGGGACCATCCAATCAGCCCCAGCATTTT
>TRBV5-1|NA|TRBJ2-1|TRBD1
CASSQALQGEQFF
TGCGCCAGCAGCCAAGCTCTACAGGGGGAGCAGTTCTTC
>TRBV28|NA|TRBJ1-2|TRBD1
CASSPAPGGHGYTF
TGTGCCAGCAGCCCAGCCCCAGGGGGTCATGGCTACACCTTC
>TRBV10-1|NA|TRBJ2-5|NA
CASSEGSRYQETQYF
TGCGCCAGCAGTGAGGGCTCACGCTACCAAGAGACCCAGTACTTC
>TRBV18|NA|TRBJ2-7|TRBD1
CASSPTGQGYYEQYF
TGTGCCAGCTCACCTACGGGACAGGGCTACTACGAGCAGTACTTC
>TRBV4-2|NA|TRBJ2-7|TRBD2
CASSPATSSYEQYF
TGTGCCAGCAGCCCGGCGACTAGCAGCTACGAGCAGTACTTC
>TRBV9|NA|TRBJ2-7|TRBD2
CASSGGLAGYEQYF
TGTGCCAGCAGCGGTGGACTAGCGGGCTACGAGCAGTACTTC
>TRBV27|NA|TRBJ2-7|NA
CASKGGGTGQTGQYF
TGTGCCAGCAAGGGGGGAGGGACAGGTCAAACAGGCCAGTACTTC
>TRBV19|NA|TRBJ2-7|TRBD2
CASTPGTSGRGEQYF
TGTGCCAGTACCCCTGGGACTAGCGGGAGAGGCGAGCAGTACTTC
>TRBV27|NA|TRBJ1-5|NA
CASRLRGSSNQPQHF
TGTGCCAGCCGACTTCGGGGATCTAGCAATCAGCCCCAGCATTTT
>TRBV18|NA|TRBJ1-1|NA
CASSPMAGNSLNTEAFF
TGTGCCAGTTCCCCGATGGCCGGGAACTCCCTGAACACTGAAGCTTTCTTT
>TRBV2|NA|TRBJ1-3|NA
CASSENTGPSGNTIYF
TGTGCCAGCAGTGAAAATACAGGCCCCTCTGGAAACACCATATATTTT